This T cell receptor (beta chain) was documented in a study of regulatory T cells in long-lasting Graves disease. Germline values: CDR1 LGHDT, CDR2 YNNKEL (reference sequence). With V trimmed by 2 bases and J by 5 bases, 4 bases remained unmatched. There are 14 residues in the CDR3. Time point of the sample: newly diagnosed GD, antithyroid drugs for less than 3 months. RNA from PBMCs was the source of the TCR library. In this cohort, patients came from an endocrinology department located in Xi'an, China. With iRepertoire HTBI primers and Arm-PCR of CDR3 regions, TCR beta libraries were built. TCRdb re-called the multiplex PCR reads with MiXCR, one entry per CDR3 protein. The table has about 420,000 distinct CDR3 sequences, around 17% seen once. This clonotype came up many times. These data also formed part of another study, on T cells in Graves' hyperthyroidism and ophthalmopathy. That work adds: Graves' hyperthyroidism was deemed stable given no ophthalmopathy progression within 18 months. The study based diagnoses on clinical symptoms, serum thyroxine and TRAb, thyroid ultrasound and orbital computed tomography.

The rearrangement joins TRBV3-1 to TRBJ1-1; 8 bases map to TRBD1. The clonotype was recovered from a young woman with Graves disease. The sequencing here drew on peripheral blood mononuclear cells (PBMCs), taken at new diagnosis, from a patient treated with antithyroid drugs. CDR3: CASSQPTGGTEAFF. CDR3 nucleotide sequence: TGTGCCAGCAGCCAACCAACAGGGGGAACTGAAGCTTTCTTT.